Below, 16 T cell receptor beta chains from the same sample are listed, as sequenced in a study of OX40 agonist ivuxolimab in advanced cancers. Profiled with immunoSEQ multiplex PCR; TCRdb holds only in-frame clones, not every one. The table has about 28,000 clones, more than 65% seen once. The sample here was CD4+ or CD8+ T cells sorted from blood, taken in a trial of the OX40 agonist ivuxolimab. These receptors came from an adult with an advanced solid tumor such as melanoma, head and neck, liver or kidney cancer.

The rearrangement uses TRBV9 and TRBJ2-1; D may be TRBD2 (5 bases). There are 17 residues in the CDR3. Germline CDR1 SGDLS, CDR2 YYNGEE. The V gene lost 3 bases and the J gene lost 0 bases, with 16 bases spanning the gap. The CDR3 sequence: CASSGLTTGSSYNEQFF. CDR3 sequence (DNA): TGTGCCAGCAGCGGCCTTACAACGGGGAGCTCCTACAATGAGCAGTTCTTC. Based on the CDR3 plus reference TRBV9 and TRBJ2-1, the full variable domain is DSGVTQTPKHLITATGQRVTLRCSPRSGDLSVYWYQQSLDQGLQFLIQYYNGEERAKGNILERFSAQQFPDLHSELNLSSLELGDSALYFCASSGLTTGSSYNEQFFGPGTRLTVL.

The chain combines TRBV4-1 with TRBJ1-5; no definite D call. V lost 4 bases and J 5 bases, leaving 9 bases between the germline ends. The CDR3 consists of 13 residues. Per the germline V gene, CDR1 is MGHRA and CDR2 is YSYEKL. The CDR3 DNA is TGCGCCAGCAGCCTCCGGGATGATCAGCCCCAGCATTTT. This encodes CASSLRDDQPQHF.

The rearrangement uses TRBV6-6 and TRBJ2-7, with D unresolved. Germline assignment: CDR1 MNHNY and CDR2 SVGAGI (reference sequence). The V end was cut by 5 bases, the J end by 5 bases, with 13 bases between. The CDR3 is 13 amino acids. CDR3 sequence (DNA): TGTGCCAGCAGTAGGGCCGAGGCTAACGAGCAGTACTTC. It codes for CASSRAEANEQYF.

The gene calls are TRBV11-2 and TRBJ2-2, with TRBD1 matching 9 bases. The CDR3 is made up of 16 amino acids. Trimming took 0 bases from V and 4 from J; bases not matched to a gene: 3. Germline CDR1 SGHAT, CDR2 FQNNGV. Here the CDR3 DNA reads TGTGCCAGCAGCTTAGATTTGACAGGGGGCACCGGGGAGCTGTTTTTT. This translates into CASSLDLTGGTGELFF.

The CDR3: CASSSPGTRTEQYF. The CDR3 DNA reads as TGTGCCAGCAGCTCCCCCGGGACTAGGACCGAGCAGTACTTC. The chain is built from TRBV13 and TRBJ2-7; 8 bases line up with TRBD2. The length of the CDR3 is 14 residues. CDR1 and CDR2 from the germline V gene are PRHDT and FYEKMQ (reference sequence). The V gene end was trimmed by 4 bases and the J gene end by 6 bases; junction bases not matched to a gene: 8.

V usage is TRBV4-3 and J usage is TRBJ1-1; D gene ambiguous. V was clipped by 1 base and J by 3 bases, with 12 bases between them. Looked up from germline, CDR1 is LGHNA and CDR2 is YSLEER. The CDR3 loop spans 15 amino acids. The CDR3 region is CASSQVAGGYTEAFF. For the CDR3, the DNA is TGCGCCAGCAGCCAAGTTGCAGGCGGGTACACTGAAGCTTTCTTT.

The V call is TRBV19, the J call TRBJ1-5; D gene uncertain. This CDR3 is 14 amino acids long. CDR1 and CDR2 from the germline V gene are LNHDA and SQIVND (reference sequence). V lost 4 bases and J lost 3, with 10 bases in between. Here the CDR3 reads CASSRPDPNQPQHF. The DNA for the CDR3 is TGTGCCAGTAGTAGGCCAGACCCCAATCAGCCCCAGCATTTT.

V is TRBV4-2 and J is TRBJ2-5, with D unresolved. The germline V gene has CDR1 LGHNA and CDR2 YNFKEQ. Trimming pared 1 base from V and 5 bases from J, leaving 11 bases between. There are 14 residues in the CDR3. Here the CDR3 reads CASSQVTASETQYF. Here the CDR3 DNA reads TGTGCCAGCAGCCAAGTGACTGCTTCGGAGACCCAGTACTTC.

V is TRBV19 and J is TRBJ2-7, with 8 bases lining up with TRBD1. V dropped 6 bases and J dropped 2; count of bases not matched to a gene: 6. Looked up from germline, CDR1 is LNHDA and CDR2 is SQIVND (reference sequence). This CDR3 is built from 14 residues. The CDR3 DNA follows: TGTGCCAGTAGCAGTGGACAGGGACCCTACGAGCAGTACTTC. The encoded protein is CASSSGQGPYEQYF.

This chain joins TRBV7-9 and TRBJ2-5, with D perhaps matching TRBD2 (7 bases). Looked up from germline, CDR1 is SEHNR and CDR2 is FQNEAQ (reference sequence). The V end lost 5 bases, the J end lost 0 bases, and 19 bases lay between the germline ends. CDR3 size: 17 residues. CDR3 bases: TGTGCCAGCAGCGTTGGAGGGGGGGAACCTTACCAAGAGACCCAGTACTTC. Translated: CASSVGGGEPYQETQYF.

This chain uses TRBV6-5 with TRBJ1-1, with 9 positions matching TRBD1. CDR3 size: 14 residues. Germline CDR1 and CDR2: MNHEY and SVGAGI. The junction had 5 bases not matched to a gene; V was cut back by 5 bases and J by 4 bases. CDR3 amino acids: CASSPDRGVTEAFF. Written as DNA, the CDR3 is TGTGCCAGCAGTCCGGACAGGGGAGTCACTGAAGCTTTCTTT.

The chain couples TRBV11-1 to TRBJ2-7; TRBD2 matches at 11 bases. CDR1 SGHAT and CDR2 FQDESV come from the germline V gene (reference sequence). CDR3 size: 14 residues. V trimming: 6 bases; J trimming: 3 bases; junction bases outside the gene matches: 4. The CDR3 nucleotides read TGTGCCAGCAGTCCTGGGACTAGCGGCTACGAGCAGTACTTC. It translates to CASSPGTSGYEQYF.

The rearrangement links TRBV10-3 to TRBJ2-7, with 9 bases matching TRBD1. This CDR3 contains 13 residues. V shed 5 bases and J 5 bases; nucleotides not matched to a gene: 4. From germline, CDR1 is ENHRY and CDR2 SYGVKD. DNA for the CDR3: TGTGCCATCAGTACAGGGGGCTGGAACGAGCAGTACTTC. Protein: CAISTGGWNEQYF.

In its sample, this clone was seen a few times. This rearrangement joins TRBV15 to TRBJ1-1, with 9 nucleotides matching TRBD1. Looked up from germline, CDR1 is LNHNV and CDR2 is YYDKDF (reference sequence). After removal of 5 bases from V and 8 bases from J, the junction contained 6 bases not matched to a gene. This CDR3 region has 13 residues. Here the CDR3 DNA reads TGTGCCACCAGCGGGGACAGGGCCACCGAAGCTTTCTTT. Its protein is CATSGDRATEAFF.

This clone was counted a single time. The chain employs TRBV5-8 and TRBJ2-1, with TRBD2 as a possible D gene (6 bases). The CDR3 has 15 residues. Trimming took 4 bases from V and 7 from J, leaving 18 bases between them. CDR1 and CDR2 (germline): SGHTS, YDEGEE. The CDR3 spells CASSRWEAEINEQFF. The CDR3 region has the DNA TGTGCCAGCAGCCGTTGGGAGGCAGAGATTAATGAGCAGTTCTTC.

This clone was counted once. The V gene is TRBV11-2, the J gene TRBJ2-1; 9 bases map to TRBD2. CDR1 is SGHAT, CDR2 FQNNGV, per germline. The CDR3 is 16 residues long. The junction had 11 bases not matched to a gene; V was cut back by 2 bases and J by 9 bases. CDR3 coding DNA: TGTGCCAGCAGCTTACGTACGCTAGCGGGGACCGGTGAGCAGTTCTTC. The encoded protein is CASSLRTLAGTGEQFF.